This T cell receptor (beta chain) was retrieved from a study of blood T cells in healthy people across ages. Study-wide results and limits: As naive T cell percentage varied, TCR beta diversity correlated strongly with it. Diversity figures based on one million T cells were deemed too low. Whereas aged donors had fewer naive CD4+ cells, long-lived donors had more of them and higher diversity.

There are a few counts of this clonotype. Its antigen is undetermined. Then a second PCR, running about 6 to 12 cycles, was carried out with a sample-barcoded 5' primer and a J-beta primer mix. TCRdb reprocessed the 5' RACE reads via MiXCR and lists one record per CDR3 protein. This table holds about 1.1 million distinct CDR3 sequences, more than 30% found once. CDR3 length: 14 amino acids. V lost 6 bases to trimming and J lost 1 base, with 12 bases between them. From germline, CDR1 is MNHNS and CDR2 SASEGT. Total RNA extracted from each sample amounted to at least 5 micrograms. This chain links TRBV6-1 with TRBJ1-1; possible D gene TRBD1, 6 bases. The sequenced sample consisted of blood. The source is a young man in good health. CDR3: CASRATGPNTEAFF. CDR3 nucleotide sequence: TGTGCCAGCAGAGCGACAGGCCCGAACACTGAAGCTTTCTTT.